This T cell receptor beta chain was obtained from a study of blood T cells in healthy people across ages. Overall study findings and caveats: Researchers report that TCR beta diversity correlated strongly with naive T cell percentage.

The CDR3 contains 16 residues. Germline CDR1 is MDHEN and CDR2 is SYDVKM. V lost 11 bases to trimming and J lost 0 bases; unmatched junction nucleotides: 12. This clonotype has a handful of counts. The antigen is not known. Sample-barcoded 5' priming and a J-beta primer mix drove a second PCR of roughly 6 to 12 cycles. TCRdb re-called the 5' RACE reads through MiXCR, storing one row per CDR3 protein. The sample lists hundreds of thousands of distinct CDR3 sequences; roughly 44% were seen once. The TCR sequence derives from a man between 60 and 70 years old in good health. The chain links TRBV28 to TRBJ2-5; 10 bases match TRBD1. The sample taken for sequencing was blood. This chain's CDR3 is CAAKSPGQGNQETQYF. As DNA, the CDR3 is TGTGCCGCTAAAAGTCCGGGACAGGGGAACCAAGAGACCCAGTACTTC. Based on the CDR3 plus reference TRBV28 and TRBJ2-5, the full variable domain is DVKVTQSSRYLVKRTGEKVFLECVQDMDHENMFWYRQDPGLGLRLIYFSYDVKMKEKGDIPEGYSVSREKKERFSLILESASTNQTSMYLCAAKSPGQGNQETQYFGPGTRLLVL.